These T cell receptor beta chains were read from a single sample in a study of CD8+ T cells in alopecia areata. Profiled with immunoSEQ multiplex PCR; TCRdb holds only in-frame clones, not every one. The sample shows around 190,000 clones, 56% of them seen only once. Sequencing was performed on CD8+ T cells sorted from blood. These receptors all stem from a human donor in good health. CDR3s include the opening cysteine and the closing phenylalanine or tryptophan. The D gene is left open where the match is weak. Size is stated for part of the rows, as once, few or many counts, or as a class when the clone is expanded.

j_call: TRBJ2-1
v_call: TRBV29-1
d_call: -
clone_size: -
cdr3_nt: TGCAGCGAAACACGTGATGAGCAGTTCTTC
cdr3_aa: CSETRDEQFF

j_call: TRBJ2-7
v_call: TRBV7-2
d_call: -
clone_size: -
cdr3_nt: TGTGCCAGCAGCTTCGGTCCCCTCGGGGAGCAGTACTTC
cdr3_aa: CASSFGPLGEQYF

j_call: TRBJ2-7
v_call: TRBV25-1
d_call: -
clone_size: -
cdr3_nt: TGTGCCAGCAGTGATGGTAACGAGCAGTACTTC
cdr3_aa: CASSDGNEQYF

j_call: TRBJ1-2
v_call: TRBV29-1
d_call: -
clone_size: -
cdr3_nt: TGCAGCGTTGATATAGCCGGGGCCGGACAATATGGCTACACCTTC
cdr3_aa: CSVDIAGAGQYGYTF

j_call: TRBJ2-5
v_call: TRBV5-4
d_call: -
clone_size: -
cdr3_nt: TGTGCCAGCAGCTTGGTTATCCCGGTATGGGAGACCCAGTACTTC
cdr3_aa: CASSLVIPVWETQYF

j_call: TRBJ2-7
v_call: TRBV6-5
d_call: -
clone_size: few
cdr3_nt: TGTGCCAGCAGTTACGGGTCAAAAAACGAGCAGTACTTC
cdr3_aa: CASSYGSKNEQYF

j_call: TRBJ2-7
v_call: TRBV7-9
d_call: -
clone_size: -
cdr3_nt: TGTGCCAGCAGCCCCACATCCTACGAGCAGTACTTC
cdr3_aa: CASSPTSYEQYF

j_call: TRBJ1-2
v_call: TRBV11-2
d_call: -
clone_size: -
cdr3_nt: TGTGCCAGCAGCCCAACCGGGGTTGTGGTTCTAGATGGCTACACCTTC
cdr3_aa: CASSPTGVVVLDGYTF

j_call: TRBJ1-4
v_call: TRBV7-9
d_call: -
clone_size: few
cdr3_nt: TGTGCCAGCAGCCACCTGGCTGAAGAAAAACTGTTTTTT
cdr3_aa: CASSHLAEEKLFF

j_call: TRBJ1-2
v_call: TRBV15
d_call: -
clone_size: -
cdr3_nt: TGTGCCACCAGCCCGGGGGGGTCTCCCTATGGCTACACCTTC
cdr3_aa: CATSPGGSPYGYTF

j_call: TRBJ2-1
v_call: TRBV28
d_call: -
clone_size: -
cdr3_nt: TGTGCCAGCACGCATCGGGCTGAGATCAATGAGCAGTTCTTC
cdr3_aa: CASTHRAEINEQFF

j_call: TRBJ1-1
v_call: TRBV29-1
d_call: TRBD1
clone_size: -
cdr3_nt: TGCAGCGTTGCCCCCACAGGGGAGGCCACTGAAGCTTTCTTT
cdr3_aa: CSVAPTGEATEAFF

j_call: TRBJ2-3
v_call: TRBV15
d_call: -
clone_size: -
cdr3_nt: TGTGCCACCATCGGCAGCGAATTGGATACGCAGTATTTT
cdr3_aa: CATIGSELDTQYF

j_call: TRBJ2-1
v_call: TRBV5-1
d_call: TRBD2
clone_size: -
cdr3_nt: TGCGCCAGCAGCCCGGGACTAGCGGGCGGGAGGAATGAGCAGTTCTTC
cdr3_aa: CASSPGLAGGRNEQFF

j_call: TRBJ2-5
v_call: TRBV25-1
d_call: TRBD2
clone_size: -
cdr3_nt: TGTGCCAGCAGTGAATTCGCCGCGGGGGGGCCCCAGGAGACCCAGTACTTC
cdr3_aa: CASSEFAAGGPQETQYF

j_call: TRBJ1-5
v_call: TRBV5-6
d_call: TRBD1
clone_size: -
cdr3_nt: TGTGCCAGCAGCATTGGACAGGGAAGCAATCAGCCCCAGCATTTT
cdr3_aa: CASSIGQGSNQPQHF

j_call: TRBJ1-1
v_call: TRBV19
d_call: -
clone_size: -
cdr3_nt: TGTGCCAGTAGTGTACAGGAGAACACTGAAGCTTTCTTT
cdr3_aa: CASSVQENTEAFF

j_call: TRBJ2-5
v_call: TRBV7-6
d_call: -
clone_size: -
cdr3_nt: TGTGCCAGCAGCCCCCCAGGGGCAGAGACCCAGTACTTC
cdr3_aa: CASSPPGAETQYF